The 24 T cell receptor beta chains in this list originate from one sample, sequenced in a study of shared clonotypes between healthy human individuals. Repertoires were generated with immunoSEQ multiplex PCR, while TCRdb's copy carries only in-frame clones and drops some. Of about 1.1 million clones in the sample, roughly 80% are singletons; the top ten hold 0.89%. The sample comprised memory CD4+ T cells from PBMCs. Subset noted: CD45RA-negative fraction. These receptors all come from a young man in good health. Some clones in this sample may be carry-over from other donors' samples.

This clone was counted between two and nine times. The chain combines TRBV2 with TRBJ1-1, with D hard to call. The CDR3 consists of 13 residues. Germline V gives CDR1 SNHLY, CDR2 FYNNEI. V was trimmed by 6 bases and J by 0 bases, leaving 8 bases between them. This chain's CDR3 is CASRVSMNTEAFF. CDR3 coding DNA: TGTGCCAGCAGGGTTAGCATGAACACTGAAGCTTTCTTT.

The chain recombines TRBV7-2 with TRBJ2-1; D possibly corresponds to TRBD1 (5 bases). Between the trimmed V and J ends, which lost 3 bases and 9 bases, there was a span of 9 bases. CDR1 and CDR2 (germline): SGHTA, FQGNSA. The CDR3 runs 12 residues. CDR3 protein: CASSFSRVEQFF. The CDR3, as DNA: TGTGCCAGCAGCTTTTCCAGGGTTGAGCAGTTCTTC.

The chain couples TRBV2 to TRBJ2-7; D ambiguous. The V and J ends lost 5 bases and 6 bases respectively, with 17 bases between them. Germline assignment: CDR1 SNHLY and CDR2 FYNNEI. CDR3 size: 14 residues. CDR3 sequence: CASSRVTAVAEQYF. The CDR3 DNA is TGTGCCAGCAGTCGGGTGACTGCTGTTGCCGAGCAGTACTTC.

The CDR3: CASNRGSGRVYEQFF. The DNA for the CDR3 is TGTGCCAGCAACAGGGGAAGCGGGAGGGTCTATGAGCAGTTCTTC. The genes are TRBV28 and TRBJ2-1; TRBD2 matches 10 bases. Germline V gives CDR1 MDHEN, CDR2 SYDVKM. The CDR3 covers 15 residues. J gave up 8 bases and V 7 bases, and 11 bases lay outside the gene matches.

J is TRBJ1-5 and V is TRBV5-1; D is unclear. The length of the CDR3 is 13 residues. V was shortened by 4 bases and J by 8 bases, with 13 bases between the two germline ends. Germline V gives CDR1 SGHRS, CDR2 YFSETQ. CDR3: CASSAVPKEPQHF. The DNA for the CDR3 is TGCGCCAGCAGCGCCGTTCCTAAGGAGCCCCAGCATTTT.

The table lists this clone with a count of one. This rearrangement joins TRBV30 to TRBJ1-2; D is unclear. V lost 6 bases and J lost 7, with 15 bases in between. The CDR3 loop spans 12 amino acids. CDR1 is GTSNPN, CDR2 SVGIG, per germline (reference sequence). CDR3 region: CACPRFYSGYTF. Written as DNA, the CDR3 is TGTGCCTGCCCTCGGTTTTATAGTGGCTACACCTTC.

The J gene is TRBJ1-1, the V gene TRBV6-5; 7 bases align to TRBD1. The CDR3 spans 14 residues. The germline V gene has CDR1 MNHEY and CDR2 SVGAGI. The V and J ends lost 7 bases and 7 bases, in that order; junction bases with no gene match: 12. The CDR3 coding sequence is TGTGCCAGCACCAGGGACAGTCGGGCATTTGAAGCTTTCTTT. Protein: CASTRDSRAFEAFF.

A few counts support this clone. The chain has TRBV7-9 and TRBJ2-2, with 13 bases aligning to TRBD2. CDR3 length equals 18 residues. V trimming: 3 bases; J trimming: 4 bases; junction bases outside the gene matches: 8. CDR1 is SEHNR and CDR2 is FQNEAQ in the germline V gene (reference sequence). The CDR3 bases are TGTGCCAGCAGCTTGGGAAGACTAGCGGGAGGAGGCACCGGGGAGCTGTTTTTT. It is translated as CASSLGRLAGGGTGELFF.

The chain links TRBV7-9 to TRBJ2-1, with 7 bases fitting TRBD2. With V trimmed by 5 bases and J by 5 bases, 12 bases remained unmatched. Per germline, CDR1 SEHNR and CDR2 FQNEAQ (reference sequence). This CDR3 spans 16 amino acids. The CDR3 DNA sequence: TGTGCCAGCAGCCGCTTGGGGGAGGGAATGGACAATGAGCAGTTCTTC. Translation gives CASSRLGEGMDNEQFF.

The V call is TRBV7-8, the J call TRBJ1-2; perhaps TRBD1 as D (6 bases). V lost 1 base to trimming and J lost 3 bases, with 21 bases between them. CDR1 is SGHVS and CDR2 is FQNEAQ in the germline V gene. This CDR3 has 18 residues. CDR3 protein: CASSLGIRGMQEDYGYTF. CDR3 DNA: TGTGCCAGCAGCTTAGGAATAAGGGGGATGCAGGAGGACTATGGCTACACCTTC.

This clone was counted once. The chain couples TRBV7-2 to TRBJ2-3; TRBD2 aligns across 13 bases. The CDR3 length is 18 residues. J lost 2 bases, V lost 5 bases, and 10 bases had no gene match. In germline, CDR1 is SGHTA, CDR2 FQGNSA. The CDR3 protein is CASSPRRLAGGYTDTQYF. CDR3 nucleotide sequence: TGTGCCAGCAGCCCGAGGCGACTAGCGGGAGGATACACAGATACGCAGTATTTT.

The chain couples TRBV4-1 to TRBJ1-1; D unresolved. This CDR3 spans 13 amino acids. With 4 bases removed from V and 4 bases from J, the gap between germline ends came to 10 bases. Germline V gives CDR1 MGHRA, CDR2 YSYEKL. CDR3 amino acids: CASSLAEGTEAFF. The CDR3 DNA follows: TGCGCCAGCAGCCTCGCTGAGGGCACTGAAGCTTTCTTT.

The gene calls are TRBV28 and TRBJ2-7; D uncertain. The CDR3 is made up of 14 amino acids. V dropped 7 bases and J dropped 2 bases, with 15 bases sitting between them. In germline, CDR1 is MDHEN, CDR2 SYDVKM. DNA for the CDR3: TGTGCCAGCACCACCGTCTCGGGTGCCTACGAGCAGTACTTC. Its protein product is CASTTVSGAYEQYF.

CDR3 in DNA: TGTGCCAGTACCCACCCCGGGGGCCAAGAGACCCAGTACTTC. It is translated as CASTHPGGQETQYF. V gene TRBV5-8 combines with J gene TRBJ2-5; a possible D gene is TRBD2 (6 bases). The length of the CDR3 is 14 residues. Trimming took 8 bases from V and 1 from J, leaving 15 bases between them. Germline V gives CDR1 SGHTS, CDR2 YDEGEE.

The chain uses TRBV7-2 and TRBJ2-3, with no clear D. Germline lookup yields CDR1 SGHTA and CDR2 FQGNSA. The CDR3 spans 13 residues. Deletions cut 3 bases from V and 3 bases from J, with 7 bases between. Here the CDR3 reads CASSFVDTDTQYF. CDR3 DNA sequence: TGTGCCAGCAGCTTCGTCGATACAGATACGCAGTATTTT.

This chain links TRBV4-2 with TRBJ2-1; 10 bases agree with TRBD2. The V gene's germline CDR1 is LGHNA and CDR2 YNFKEQ. After removal of 3 bases from V and 12 bases from J, the junction contained 11 bases not matched to a gene. The CDR3 is 15 residues long. This CDR3 reads CASSQSGRAPSGQFF. The CDR3 nucleotides read TGTGCCAGCAGCCAGAGCGGGAGGGCCCCAAGTGGGCAGTTCTTC.

The J gene is TRBJ2-4, the V gene TRBV28; D unclear. The CDR3 runs 16 residues. CDR1 is MDHEN and CDR2 is SYDVKM in the germline V gene. Trimming shortened V by 5 bases and J by 2 bases, and 16 bases separated the two germline ends. CDR3 nucleotide sequence: TGTGCCAGCAGTCCCTATTTAGTGAAGTCCAAAAACATTCAGTACTTC. Translated: CASSPYLVKSKNIQYF.

In its sample, this clone was seen once. V and J are TRBV30 and TRBJ2-7, with D unclear. The CDR3 runs 14 residues. The V end lost 3 bases, the J end lost 6 bases, and 18 bases lay between the germline ends. Germline CDR1 is GTSNPN and CDR2 is SVGIG (reference sequence). CDR3 region: CAWSPGGPLGEQYF. As DNA, the CDR3 is TGTGCCTGGAGCCCGGGCGGCCCTCTCGGCGAGCAGTACTTC.

With respect to this clone: This likely came from a read error, as a far larger clone is one base away. V gene TRBV30 combines with J gene TRBJ1-2; D gene uncertain. Germline CDR1 and CDR2: GTSNPN and SVGIG (reference sequence). V lost 2 bases and J 12 bases, leaving 13 bases between the germline ends. CDR3 size: 11 residues. The CDR3: CAWSSPADHTF. CDR3 sequence (DNA): TGTGCCTGGAGTTCTCCCGCGGACCACACCTTC.

This chain uses TRBV14 with TRBJ2-1; 8 positions agree with TRBD2. V trimming: 4 bases; J trimming: 2 bases; junction bases outside the gene matches: 7. The CDR3 has 16 residues. Germline CDR1 SGHDN, CDR2 FVKESK. CDR3 in amino acids: CASSPKRESPYNEQFF. CDR3 nucleotide sequence: TGTGCCAGCAGCCCAAAGCGGGAGAGCCCCTACAATGAGCAGTTCTTC.

The chain couples TRBV6-1 to TRBJ1-1; maybe TRBD1 (5 bases). This CDR3 comprises 14 residues. The V end lost 4 bases, the J end lost 3 bases, and 12 bases lay between the germline ends. Germline values: CDR1 MNHNS, CDR2 SASEGT. In DNA form, the CDR3 reads TGTGCCAGCAGTGTGGAGCGGGGGGACACTGAAGCTTTCTTT. It translates to CASSVERGDTEAFF.

The V and J genes are TRBV6-5 and TRBJ2-7; D gene uncertain. CDR1 is MNHEY and CDR2 is SVGAGI in the germline V gene. This CDR3 comprises 15 residues. Trimming stripped 2 bases from V and 0 bases from J, with 11 bases between. The CDR3 DNA reads TGTGCCAGCAGTTACGTGGCAGATAACTCCTACGAGCAGTACTTC. Its protein is CASSYVADNSYEQYF.

Comment on this clone: The same CDR3 also results from other DNA sequences found in this sample. The J gene is TRBJ1-1, the V gene TRBV5-1, with a tentative D call TRBD1 (5 bases). Germline CDR1 is SGHRS and CDR2 is YFSETQ. This CDR3 has 14 residues. The ends were cut back, 0 bases at V and 5 bases at J, with 11 bases in the middle. The CDR3 here is CASSLEGLGTEAFF. CDR3 sequence (DNA): TGCGCCAGCAGCTTGGAGGGGCTAGGGACTGAAGCTTTCTTT.

The DNA for the CDR3 is TGCGCCAGCAGTCGCCGCCCCGGGGGTGAAAAACTGTTTTTT. Protein product: CASSRRPGGEKLFF. The V gene is TRBV10-1, the J gene TRBJ1-4; a weak D match, TRBD1 (5 bases). In germline, CDR1 is WNHNN, CDR2 SYGVQD (reference sequence). The CDR3 is made up of 14 amino acids. V lost 5 bases and J 7 bases, leaving 14 bases between the germline ends.